The 13 T cell receptor beta chains listed next were all sequenced from one sample in a study of blood T cells in healthy people across ages. A J-beta primer mix and a sample-barcoded 5' primer were used in a second PCR of about 7 to 11 cycles. TCRdb re-analysed the 5' RACE reads in MiXCR, keeping a single row per CDR3 protein. The sample shows 650,000 to 800,000 distinct CDR3 sequences, roughly 44% of them seen only once. What was sequenced was blood. The source of these receptors is a man aged 55 to 70 in good health.

This clonotype was seen more than once but under ten times. The J gene is TRBJ2-1, the V gene TRBV5-1; 11 nucleotides align to TRBD2. The ends lost 0 bases at V and 8 bases at J; junction bases unmatched: 4. This CDR3 contains 15 residues. Germline values: CDR1 SGHRS, CDR2 YFSETQ. In nucleotides, the CDR3 is TGCGCCAGCAGCTTGGATAGCGGGGGGGTTTATGAGCAGTTCTTC. Protein product: CASSLDSGGVYEQFF.

V is TRBV20-1 and J is TRBJ1-1; D uncertain. The germline gives CDR1 DFQATT, CDR2 SNEGSKA (reference sequence). Trimming took off 6 bases at V and 0 bases at J, with 11 bases between the two ends. The CDR3 consists of 13 residues. The CDR3 sequence is CSAPGLMNTEAFF. The DNA for the CDR3 is TGCAGTGCCCCGGGCCTCATGAACACTGAAGCTTTCTTT.

The V call is TRBV4-1, the J call TRBJ2-4, with a possible D match to TRBD2 (7 bases). The V gene lost 3 bases and the J gene lost 13 bases, with 22 bases spanning the gap. Germline V lookup: CDR1 MGHRA, CDR2 YSYEKL. The CDR3 extends over 15 amino acids. This chain's CDR3 is CASSHQDSGNYKQYF. The CDR3 DNA sequence: TGCGCCAGCAGCCATCAGGACAGCGGGAACTACAAGCAGTACTTC.

About this clonotype: An end of the junction differs from the germline gene, which may be a read error. The chain links TRBV20-1 to TRBJ1-5, with D maybe TRBD1 (5 bases). CDR1 and CDR2 (germline): DFQATT, SNEGSKA (reference sequence). The CDR3 sequence is 13 residues long. The CDR3 loop is CSASPDTDQPQHF. As DNA, the CDR3 is TGCAGCGCTAGTCCGGACACAGATCAGCCCCAGCATTTT.

This clonotype was seen a handful of times. J is TRBJ2-5 and V is TRBV12-3 or TRBV12-4, with 9 bases aligning to TRBD2. J was trimmed by 0 bases and V by 8 bases; bases with no gene match: 4. The CDR3 is 14 amino acids. The CDR3 DNA reads as TGTGCCAGCGGGGGGACTAGCTACCAAGAGACCCAGTACTTC. It codes for CASGGTSYQETQYF.

The chain carries TRBV20-1 and TRBJ1-6; 10 bases align to TRBD1. V dropped 5 bases and J dropped 9; count of bases not matched to a gene: 4. Germline V lookup: CDR1 DFQATT, CDR2 SNEGSKA (reference sequence). The length of the CDR3 is 13 residues. The CDR3, as DNA: TGCAGTGCTGGCCGGGACAGGGGTTCACCCCTCCACTTT. Protein product: CSAGRDRGSPLHF.

This clonotype appeared once. The CDR3 sequence is CSTSIAGAYTDTQYF. The CDR3 coding sequence is TGCAGTACTTCGATAGCGGGGGCATACACAGATACGCAGTATTTT. The V gene is TRBV20-1, the J gene TRBJ2-3, with 9 bases matching TRBD2. Germline V CDR1 and CDR2: DFQATT, SNEGSKA (reference sequence). This CDR3 region has 15 residues. Trimming at V came to 8 bases and at J to 2 bases, leaving 11 bases not matched to a gene.

V usage is TRBV20-1 and J usage is TRBJ1-2; 7 nucleotides align to TRBD1. CDR3 length: 12 residues. J lost 4 bases, V lost 7 bases, and 6 bases had no gene match. The germline V gene encodes CDR1 DFQATT and CDR2 SNEGSKA (reference sequence). In DNA, the CDR3 is TGCAGTGTTGTTACAGGGGCCTATGGCTACACCTTC. It is translated as CSVVTGAYGYTF.

This sequence joins TRBV7-2 and TRBJ2-1; possibly TRBD1 for D (7 bases). V lost 8 bases and J lost 7, with 18 bases in between. Germline V gives CDR1 SGHTA, CDR2 FQGNSA. CDR3 length equals 14 residues. The CDR3 protein is CASGRSRGANEQFF. CDR3 nucleotides: TGTGCCAGCGGCCGTAGCAGGGGGGCAAATGAGCAGTTCTTC.

This clonotype has only a few counts. J is TRBJ2-1 and V is TRBV5-6, with 10 bases matching TRBD1. V lost 4 bases, J lost 0 bases, and 19 bases stayed unmatched. Germline CDR1 reads SGHDT; CDR2 reads YYEEEE. The CDR3 loop spans 21 amino acids. DNA for the CDR3: TGTGCCAGCAGCCCCTTAACTAAGAGGGACAGGGGCGCGAGCTCCTACAATGAGCAGTTCTTC. Amino acid sequence: CASSPLTKRDRGASSYNEQFF.

The chain employs TRBV28 and TRBJ2-5, with TRBD1 identical over 7 bases. J was trimmed by 3 bases and V by 3 bases; bases with no gene match: 7. Germline lookup yields CDR1 MDHEN and CDR2 SYDVKM. This CDR3 region has 15 residues. CDR3 loop: CASSFPFGTEETQYF. The CDR3 nucleotides read TGTGCCAGCAGTTTCCCCTTTGGGACAGAAGAGACCCAGTACTTC.

V usage is TRBV6-2 or TRBV6-3 and J usage is TRBJ1-2, with 11 bases that match TRBD1. V was pared by 6 bases and J by 13 bases, with 7 bases of the junction left unmatched. This CDR3 has 12 residues. CDR1 is MNHEY and CDR2 is SVGEGT in the germline V gene. CDR3 in amino acids: CASRTGQGVVTF. The CDR3 DNA is TGTGCCAGCAGGACGGGACAGGGGGTCGTCACCTTC.

Turning to this clonotype: A junction end diverges from the germline sequence, so it may reflect a read error. This sequence joins TRBV20-1 and TRBJ2-1; 7 bases map to TRBD2. The germline gives CDR1 DFQATT, CDR2 SNEGSKA (reference sequence). CDR3 length: 15 residues. The CDR3, as DNA: TGCAGTGCTAGAGAAACCGGGGGGTCCTACAGTGAGCAGTTCTTC. This sequence encodes CSARETGGSYSEQFF.